The 23 T cell receptor beta chains in this list originate from one sample, sequenced in a study of early T cells in non-severe SARS-CoV-2 infection. TCRdb re-called the 5' RACE reads with MiXCR, one entry per CDR3 protein. Of about 56,000 distinct CDR3 sequences in the sample, more than 9% were seen once. The sequenced material came from whole blood. The receptors come from an adult who was a healthcare worker with PCR-confirmed SARS-CoV-2 infection or an uninfected control (not recorded which).

This clonotype was seen repeatedly, ten times or more. The genes are TRBV7-2 and TRBJ2-5, with 9 bases identical to TRBD2. This CDR3 is 16 amino acids long. Germline CDR1 is SGHTA and CDR2 is FQGNSA. V shed 2 bases and J 2 bases; nucleotides not matched to a gene: 6. CDR3 protein: CASSLRAGGPQETQYF. CDR3 coding DNA: TGTGCCAGCAGCTTAAGGGCGGGAGGGCCTCAAGAGACCCAGTACTTC.

This chain connects TRBV20-1 to TRBJ1-1; no definite D call. V lost 6 bases and J 11 bases, leaving 16 bases between the germline ends. The CDR3 runs to 11 residues. Germline values: CDR1 DFQATT, CDR2 SNEGSKA (reference sequence). The CDR3 region has the DNA TGCAGTGCCCTAGGACCCGTCGGGGCTTTCTTT. It is translated as CSALGPVGAFF.

The chain uses TRBV2 and TRBJ2-1; no clear D gene. CDR1 is SNHLY and CDR2 is FYNNEI in the germline V gene. The CDR3 has 14 amino acids. Trimming cost V 3 bases and J 6 bases, with 12 bases left between them. CDR3 in DNA: TGTGCCAGCAGTGAGGATTTATTTGGCAATGAGCAGTTCTTC. Amino acids: CASSEDLFGNEQFF. The full variable domain, with the rest looked up from reference TRBV2 and TRBJ2-1, is EPEVTQTPSHQVTQMGQEVILRCVPISNHLYFYWYRQILGQKVEFLVSFYNNEISEKSEIFDDQFSVERPDGSNFTLKIRSTKLEDSAMYFCASSEDLFGNEQFFGPGTRLTVL.

The chain couples TRBV28 to TRBJ2-5; possibly TRBD2 for D (6 bases). Germline lookup yields CDR1 MDHEN and CDR2 SYDVKM. Trimming left V 11 bases short and J 1 base short, with 8 bases between. CDR3 length: 11 amino acids. The CDR3 protein is CACGTQETQYF. CDR3 nucleotide sequence: TGTGCCTGCGGGACCCAAGAGACCCAGTACTTC.

This clonotype has a count of ten or more. The chain recombines TRBV9 with TRBJ2-1; D is undetermined. The CDR3 runs 13 residues. V lost 0 bases and J 10 bases, leaving 11 bases between the germline ends. Germline lookup yields CDR1 SGDLS and CDR2 YYNGEE. The CDR3 protein is CASSVDAGREQFF. CDR3 DNA sequence: TGTGCCAGCAGCGTAGATGCAGGCAGGGAGCAGTTCTTC.

This sequence joins TRBV20-1 and TRBJ1-1, with a weak D call TRBD1 (6 bases). Trimming stripped 5 bases from V and 6 bases from J, with 13 bases between. The CDR3 runs 12 residues. CDR1 is DFQATT and CDR2 is SNEGSKA in the germline V gene (reference sequence). Here the CDR3 reads CSASGHMSEAFF. The CDR3, as DNA: TGCAGTGCTTCGGGACATATGTCTGAAGCTTTCTTT.

This clonotype has at least ten counts. The V gene is TRBV6-1, the J gene TRBJ2-5; 10 positions agree with TRBD2. Trimming cost V 6 bases and J 3 bases; bases outside gene matches: 7. There are 15 residues in the CDR3. The germline V gene encodes CDR1 MNHNS and CDR2 SASEGT. CDR3 bases: TGTGCCAGCAGGGGCTGGACTAGCGGCAAAGAGACCCAGTACTTC. Translation gives CASRGWTSGKETQYF.

This clonotype was seen repeatedly, ten times or more. The chain combines TRBV7-2 with TRBJ1-1; weak D call: TRBD1 (5 bases). This CDR3 is 14 amino acids long. V lost 2 bases to trimming and J lost 1 base, with 8 bases between them. CDR1 SGHTA and CDR2 FQGNSA come from the germline V gene. In nucleotides, the CDR3 is TGTGCCAGCAGCTTATATGGGGCGAACACTGAAGCTTTCTTT. This encodes CASSLYGANTEAFF. The variable domain in full, with the rest retrieved from reference TRBV7-2 and TRBJ1-1, is GAGVSQSPSNKVTEKGKDVELRCDPISGHTALYWYRQSLGQGLEFLIYFQGNSAPDKSGLPSDRFSAERTGGSVSTLTIQRTQQEDSAVYLCASSLYGANTEAFFGQGTRLTVV.

This clonotype was found a few times. This chain links TRBV5-1 with TRBJ2-7, with 9 bases identical to TRBD2. This CDR3 contains 14 residues. J gave up 5 bases and V 2 bases, and 5 bases lay outside the gene matches. Germline-derived CDR1 and CDR2 are SGHRS and YFSETQ. For the CDR3, the DNA is TGCGCCAGCAGCTTTCTAGCGGGAAGCAACGAGCAGTACTTC. This translates into CASSFLAGSNEQYF.

This clonotype was seen a few times. This chain links TRBV7-2 with TRBJ2-1; TRBD1 might be the D (5 bases). Trimming shortened V by 3 bases and J by 9 bases, and 18 bases separated the two germline ends. The CDR3 length is 15 residues. The V gene's germline CDR1 is SGHTA and CDR2 FQGNSA. CDR3: CASSFGRTFSSEQFF. Here the CDR3 DNA reads TGTGCCAGCAGCTTCGGCAGGACATTTTCCAGTGAGCAGTTCTTC.

This clonotype came up many times. The rearrangement links TRBV20-1 to TRBJ2-3; unclear D gene. Germline CDR1 is DFQATT and CDR2 is SNEGSKA (reference sequence). Trimming removed 2 bases at V and 4 bases at J, with 13 bases between. The CDR3 covers 14 residues. CDR3 protein: CSARLIPSADTQYF. CDR3 coding DNA: TGCAGTGCTAGACTGATCCCCAGCGCAGATACGCAGTATTTT.

Only one count was recorded for this clonotype. A much larger clone differs by one base, so this may be a read error. The chain employs TRBV9 and TRBJ1-1; D is uncertain. The CDR3 length is 12 residues. Trimming left V 4 bases short and J 1 base short, with 5 bases between. CDR1 and CDR2 (germline): SGDLS, YYNGEE. The DNA of the CDR3 is TGTGCCAGCAGCCGGGGGAACACTGAAGCTTTCTTT. It yields the protein CASSRGNTEAFF.

At least ten counts were recorded for this clonotype. J is TRBJ2-1 and V is TRBV6-8; TRBD1 matches 12 bases. The germline gives CDR1 MNHGY, CDR2 SAAAGT. Trimming at V came to 5 bases and at J to 7 bases, leaving 6 bases not matched to a gene. The CDR3 runs 15 residues. The CDR3: CASSPGTGGYNEQFF. The CDR3 region has the DNA TGTGCCAGCAGTCCCGGGACAGGGGGCTATAATGAGCAGTTCTTC.

This clonotype was counted many times. The chain couples TRBV18 to TRBJ2-3, with 13 bases lining up with TRBD2. Germline V gene data show CDR1 as KGHSH and CDR2 as LQKENI. This CDR3 is built from 16 residues. Losses at the gene ends were 6 bases for V and 1 base for J; bases not matched to a gene: 4. CDR3 sequence: CASSGLAGARTDTQYF. The CDR3, as DNA: TGTGCCAGCTCTGGACTAGCGGGAGCTCGCACAGATACGCAGTATTTT.

This clonotype was found many times. The gene calls are TRBV11-3 and TRBJ2-1, with D possibly being TRBD1 or TRBD2 (5 bases each). V was cut by 5 bases and J by 5 bases, with 13 bases left in between. CDR3 length: 14 amino acids. Per the germline V gene, CDR1 is SGHNT and CDR2 is YENEEA. CDR3 in amino acids: CASSPGGRNNEQFF. The CDR3 DNA sequence: TGTGCCAGCAGCCCTGGGGGTAGGAACAATGAGCAGTTCTTC. Using reference TRBV11-3 and TRBJ2-1 for the parts outside the CDR3, the full variable domain is EAGVVQSPRYKIIEKKQPVAFWCNPISGHNTLYWYLQNLGQGPELLIRYENEEAVDDSQLPKDRFSAERLKGVDSTLKIQPAELGDSAVYLCASSPGGRNNEQFFGPGTRLTVL.

This clonotype was seen at least ten times. V and J are TRBV30 and TRBJ1-1; D uncertain. V lost 2 bases to trimming and J lost 3 bases, with 7 bases between them. CDR1 is GTSNPN, CDR2 SVGIG, per germline (reference sequence). There are 12 residues in the CDR3. The CDR3 loop is CAWSPHYTEAFF. The CDR3 DNA is TGTGCCTGGAGTCCTCATTACACTGAAGCTTTCTTT.

This clonotype was found many times. The chain combines TRBV19 with TRBJ2-7; TRBD1 aligns across 10 bases. V was pared by 5 bases and J by 6 bases, with 7 bases of the junction left unmatched. The germline CDR1 and CDR2 sequences are LNHDA and SQIVND (reference sequence). CDR3 size: 14 residues. CDR3: CASSGRDRGREQYF. The CDR3 DNA follows: TGTGCCAGTAGTGGCCGGGACAGGGGACGCGAGCAGTACTTC.

V gene TRBV28 combines with J gene TRBJ2-1, with D possibly matching TRBD2 (6 bases). This CDR3 has 15 amino acids. CDR1 MDHEN and CDR2 SYDVKM come from the germline V gene. The V end was cut by 8 bases, the J end by 3 bases, with 17 bases between. DNA for the CDR3: TGTGCCAGCTGTAGCGGCCATTCCCTCTACAATGAGCAGTTCTTC. Its translation: CASCSGHSLYNEQFF.

This clonotype turned up a few times. J is TRBJ2-5 and V is TRBV10-3; 14 bases fit TRBD2. The CDR3 extends over 19 amino acids. With 5 bases clipped from V and 2 bases from J, the junction kept 13 bases outside the gene matches. Germline V gene sequence: CDR1 ENHRY, CDR2 SYGVKD. The DNA of the CDR3 is TGTGCCATCAGTTCAACGGGACTAGCGGGAGTGGAGGGACAAGAGACCCAGTACTTC. Amino acids: CAISSTGLAGVEGQETQYF.

This clonotype was recorded a few times. The chain has TRBV11-1 and TRBJ2-7; D not certain. The CDR3 extends over 12 amino acids. Per germline, CDR1 SGHAT and CDR2 FQDESV (reference sequence). Trimming pared 3 bases from V and 3 bases from J, leaving 6 bases between. In nucleotides, the CDR3 is TGTGCCAGCAGCTTGAAGTTCTACGAGCAGTACTTC. Protein: CASSLKFYEQYF.

The genes are TRBV20-1 and TRBJ2-7, with a possible D match to TRBD2 (5 bases). The germline gives CDR1 DFQATT, CDR2 SNEGSKA (reference sequence). This CDR3 has 14 amino acids. Deletions cut 1 base from V and 1 base from J, with 11 bases between. Written as DNA, the CDR3 is TGCAGTGCTAGAGGGTTCGGGAAGTCCTACGAGCAGTACTTC. It encodes CSARGFGKSYEQYF.

This sequence joins TRBV6-2 or TRBV6-3 and TRBJ2-7, with D perhaps matching TRBD1 (6 bases). V lost 6 bases, J lost 7 bases, and 22 bases lay in between. The V gene's germline CDR1 is MNHEY and CDR2 SVGEGT. CDR3 size: 15 residues. CDR3 sequence: CASRPSGVRIKEQYF. CDR3 sequence (DNA): TGTGCCAGCAGACCTTCAGGGGTTCGGATAAAAGAGCAGTACTTC.

There are many counts of this clonotype. Here the CDR3 DNA reads TGCGCCAGCAGCTTTTTGGGACAGGGCATGAACACTGAAGCTTTCTTT. Translated: CASSFLGQGMNTEAFF. The chain is built from TRBV5-1 and TRBJ1-1; 9 positions match TRBD1. The CDR3 has 16 residues. V trimming: 2 bases; J trimming: 0 bases; junction bases outside the gene matches: 5. Germline V gene lookup returns CDR1 SGHRS and CDR2 YFSETQ.